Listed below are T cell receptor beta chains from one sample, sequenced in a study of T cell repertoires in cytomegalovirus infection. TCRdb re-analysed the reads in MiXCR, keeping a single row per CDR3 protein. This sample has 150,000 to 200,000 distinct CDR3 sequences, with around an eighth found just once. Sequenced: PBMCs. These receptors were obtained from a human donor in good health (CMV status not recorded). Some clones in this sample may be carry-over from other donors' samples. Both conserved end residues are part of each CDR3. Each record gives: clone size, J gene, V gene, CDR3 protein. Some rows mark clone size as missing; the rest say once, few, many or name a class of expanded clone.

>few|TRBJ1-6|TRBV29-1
CSVRTGQNSPLHF
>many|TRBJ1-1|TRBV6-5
CASSLNTGRTEAFF
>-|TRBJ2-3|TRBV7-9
CASSLWSDTQYF
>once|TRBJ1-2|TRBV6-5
CASRPKGAGDYGYTF
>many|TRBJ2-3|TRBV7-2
CASSSQLGTDTQYF
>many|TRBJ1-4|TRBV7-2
CASSLHDRGTATNEKLFF
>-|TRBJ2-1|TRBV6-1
CASSELGGSSYNEQFF
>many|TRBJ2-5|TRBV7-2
CASSLNRNYQETQYF
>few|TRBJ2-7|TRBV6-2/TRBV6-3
CASSYRTGTREQYF
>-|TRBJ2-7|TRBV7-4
CASSGQDGMYEQYF
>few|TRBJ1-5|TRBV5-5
CASSPGGRGWNQPQHF
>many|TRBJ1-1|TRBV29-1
CSVEDFKRNTEAFF
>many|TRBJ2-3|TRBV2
CASLRQGTSRRRTDTQYF
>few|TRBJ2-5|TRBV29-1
CSVVASGAQETQYF
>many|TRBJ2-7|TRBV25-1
CASSETSSYEQYF
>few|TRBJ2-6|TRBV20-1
CSARSGSGGANVLTF
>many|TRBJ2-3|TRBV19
CASSMRAGRADTQYF
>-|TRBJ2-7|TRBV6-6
CASDDPRQGDYEQYF
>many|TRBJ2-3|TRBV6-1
CASNSGAVIRDTQYF
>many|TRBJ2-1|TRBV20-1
CSARKSRAGSSYNEQFF
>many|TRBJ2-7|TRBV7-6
CASSSGLGPMYEQYF
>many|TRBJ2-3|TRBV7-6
CASGGRSTDTQYF
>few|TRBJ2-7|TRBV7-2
CASSLALRTAYEQYF
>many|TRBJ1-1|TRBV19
CASSIDHSGTAFF
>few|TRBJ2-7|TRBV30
CAWSGGSGRAREQYF
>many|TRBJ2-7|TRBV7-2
CASSRDRGSYEQYF
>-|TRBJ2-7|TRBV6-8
CASSYATRGGRDKQYF
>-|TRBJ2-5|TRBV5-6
CASSFGGIETQYF
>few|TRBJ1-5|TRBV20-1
CSASGTLADQPQHF